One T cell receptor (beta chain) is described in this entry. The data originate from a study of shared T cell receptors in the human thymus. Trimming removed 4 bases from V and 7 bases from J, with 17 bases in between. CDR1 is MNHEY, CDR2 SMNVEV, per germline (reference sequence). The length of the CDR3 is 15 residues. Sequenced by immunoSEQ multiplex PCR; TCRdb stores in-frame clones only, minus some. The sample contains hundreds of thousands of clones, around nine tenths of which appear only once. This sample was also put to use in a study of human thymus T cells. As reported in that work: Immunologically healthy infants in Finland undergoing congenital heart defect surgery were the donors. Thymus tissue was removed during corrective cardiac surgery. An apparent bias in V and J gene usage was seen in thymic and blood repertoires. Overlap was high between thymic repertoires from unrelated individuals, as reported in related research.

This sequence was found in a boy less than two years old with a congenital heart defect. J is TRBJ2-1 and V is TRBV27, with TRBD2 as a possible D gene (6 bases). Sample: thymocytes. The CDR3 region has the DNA TGTGCCAGCAGTTCCCGGACACCGACTAGGAATGAGCAGTTCTTC. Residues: CASSSRTPTRNEQFF.